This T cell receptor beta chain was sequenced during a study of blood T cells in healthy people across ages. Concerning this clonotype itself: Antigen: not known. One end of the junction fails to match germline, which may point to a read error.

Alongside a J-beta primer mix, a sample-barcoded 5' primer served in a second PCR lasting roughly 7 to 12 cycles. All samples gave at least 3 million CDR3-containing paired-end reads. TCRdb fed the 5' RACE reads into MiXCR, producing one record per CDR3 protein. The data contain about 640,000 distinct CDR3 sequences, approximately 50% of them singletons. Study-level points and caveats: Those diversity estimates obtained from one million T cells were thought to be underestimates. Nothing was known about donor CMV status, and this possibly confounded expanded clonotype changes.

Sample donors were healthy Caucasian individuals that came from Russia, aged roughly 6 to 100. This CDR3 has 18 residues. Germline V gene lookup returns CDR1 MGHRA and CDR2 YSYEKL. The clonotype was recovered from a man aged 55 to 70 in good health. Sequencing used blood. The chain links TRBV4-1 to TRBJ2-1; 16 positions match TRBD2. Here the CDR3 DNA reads TGCGCCAGCAGCTCGGGACTAGCGGGGGGGTCGAACACCGGGGAGCTGTTCTTC. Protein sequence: CASSSGLAGGSNTGELFF.